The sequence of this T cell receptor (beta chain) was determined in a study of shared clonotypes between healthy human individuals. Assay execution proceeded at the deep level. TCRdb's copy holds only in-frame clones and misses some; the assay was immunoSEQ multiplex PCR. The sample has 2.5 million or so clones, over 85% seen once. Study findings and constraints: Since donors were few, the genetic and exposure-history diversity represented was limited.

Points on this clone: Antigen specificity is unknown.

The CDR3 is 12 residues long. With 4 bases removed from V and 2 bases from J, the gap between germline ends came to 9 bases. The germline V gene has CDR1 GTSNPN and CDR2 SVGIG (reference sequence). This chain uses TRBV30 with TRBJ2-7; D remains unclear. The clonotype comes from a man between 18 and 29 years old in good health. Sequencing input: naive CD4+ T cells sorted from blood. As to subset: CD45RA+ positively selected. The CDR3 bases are TGTGCCTGGACCAGGTCGGCCTACGAGCAGTACTTC. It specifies CAWTRSAYEQYF. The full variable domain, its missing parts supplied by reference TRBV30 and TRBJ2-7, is SQTIHQWPATLVQPVGSPLSLECTVEGTSNPNLYWYRQAAGRGLQLLFYSVGIGQISSEVPQNLSASRPQDRQFILSSKKLLLSDSGFYLCAWTRSAYEQYFGPGTRLTVT.